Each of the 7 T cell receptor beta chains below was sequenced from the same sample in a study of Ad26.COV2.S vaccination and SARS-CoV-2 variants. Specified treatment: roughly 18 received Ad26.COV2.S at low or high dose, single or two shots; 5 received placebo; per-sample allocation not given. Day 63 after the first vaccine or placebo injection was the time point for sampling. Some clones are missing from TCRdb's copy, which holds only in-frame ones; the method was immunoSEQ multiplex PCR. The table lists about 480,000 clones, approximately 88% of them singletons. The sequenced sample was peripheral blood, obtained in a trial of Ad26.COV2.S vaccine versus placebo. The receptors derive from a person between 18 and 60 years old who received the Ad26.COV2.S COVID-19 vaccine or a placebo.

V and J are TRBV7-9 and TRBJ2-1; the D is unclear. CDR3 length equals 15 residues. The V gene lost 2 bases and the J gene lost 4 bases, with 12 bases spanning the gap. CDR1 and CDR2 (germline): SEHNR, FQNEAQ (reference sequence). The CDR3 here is CASSLTPLSYNEQFF. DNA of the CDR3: TGTGCCAGCAGCTTAACCCCCTTAAGTTACAATGAGCAGTTCTTC.

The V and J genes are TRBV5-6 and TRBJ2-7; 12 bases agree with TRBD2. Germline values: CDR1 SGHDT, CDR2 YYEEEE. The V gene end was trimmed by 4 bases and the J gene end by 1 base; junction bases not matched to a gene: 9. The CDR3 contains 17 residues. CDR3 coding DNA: TGTGCCAGCAGCCCGGGACTAGCGGGCCCCATTTCCTACGAGCAGTACTTC. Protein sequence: CASSPGLAGPISYEQYF.

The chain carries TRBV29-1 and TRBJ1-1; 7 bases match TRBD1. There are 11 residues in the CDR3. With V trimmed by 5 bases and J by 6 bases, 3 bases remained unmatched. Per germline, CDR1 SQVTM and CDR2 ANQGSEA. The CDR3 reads CSVRQGPEAFF. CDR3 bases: TGCAGCGTTAGACAGGGACCTGAAGCTTTCTTT.

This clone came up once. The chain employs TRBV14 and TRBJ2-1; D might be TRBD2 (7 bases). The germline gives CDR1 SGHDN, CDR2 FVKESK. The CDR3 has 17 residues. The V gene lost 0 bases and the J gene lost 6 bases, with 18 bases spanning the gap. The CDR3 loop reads CASSQDRGAVLSNEQFF. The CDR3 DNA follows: TGTGCCAGCAGCCAAGATCGGGGGGCGGTGCTGTCCAATGAGCAGTTCTTC.

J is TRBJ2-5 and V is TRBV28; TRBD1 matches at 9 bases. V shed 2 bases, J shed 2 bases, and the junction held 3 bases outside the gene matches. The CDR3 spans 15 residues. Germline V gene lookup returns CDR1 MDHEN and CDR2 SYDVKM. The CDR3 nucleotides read TGTGCCAGCAGTTTAGCCGGGACAGGGCAAGAGACCCAGTACTTC. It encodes CASSLAGTGQETQYF.

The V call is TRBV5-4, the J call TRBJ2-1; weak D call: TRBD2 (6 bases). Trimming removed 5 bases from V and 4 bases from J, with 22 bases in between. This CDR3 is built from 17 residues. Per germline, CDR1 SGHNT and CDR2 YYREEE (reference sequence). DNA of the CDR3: TGTGCCAGCAGTTCAGAACCGGGACCTGCGGGATACAATGAGCAGTTCTTC. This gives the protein CASSSEPGPAGYNEQFF.

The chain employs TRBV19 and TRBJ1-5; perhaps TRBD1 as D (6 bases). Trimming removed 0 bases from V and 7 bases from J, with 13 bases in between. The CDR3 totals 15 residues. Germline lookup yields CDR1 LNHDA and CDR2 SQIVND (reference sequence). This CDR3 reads CASSIEGRGGQPQHF. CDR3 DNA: TGTGCCAGTAGTATAGAGGGCAGGGGAGGCCAGCCCCAGCATTTT.